One T cell receptor beta chain is described in this entry. This sample is drawn from a study of T cell responses to AZD1222 COVID-19 vaccine. Profiling relied on immunoSEQ multiplex PCR, and the TCRdb table lists in-frame clones only, not all of them. The data show fewer than 150,000 clones, with approximately 90% seen just once and around a tenth held by the top ten. Germline values: CDR1 LGHDT, CDR2 YNNKEL (reference sequence). This CDR3 spans 14 amino acids. Trimming left V 5 bases short and J 4 bases short, with 15 bases between. V and J are TRBV3-1 (or the pseudogene TRBV3-2) and TRBJ2-7; D is perhaps TRBD1 (6 bases). The TCR originated in an adult who received the AZD1222 COVID-19 vaccine. Here the sequenced sample was peripheral blood, taken 28 days after the second AZD1222 dose. The CDR3, as DNA: TGTGCCAGCAGCAGCGACAGGACCGTATACGAGCAGTACTTC. Translating gives CASSSDRTVYEQYF.